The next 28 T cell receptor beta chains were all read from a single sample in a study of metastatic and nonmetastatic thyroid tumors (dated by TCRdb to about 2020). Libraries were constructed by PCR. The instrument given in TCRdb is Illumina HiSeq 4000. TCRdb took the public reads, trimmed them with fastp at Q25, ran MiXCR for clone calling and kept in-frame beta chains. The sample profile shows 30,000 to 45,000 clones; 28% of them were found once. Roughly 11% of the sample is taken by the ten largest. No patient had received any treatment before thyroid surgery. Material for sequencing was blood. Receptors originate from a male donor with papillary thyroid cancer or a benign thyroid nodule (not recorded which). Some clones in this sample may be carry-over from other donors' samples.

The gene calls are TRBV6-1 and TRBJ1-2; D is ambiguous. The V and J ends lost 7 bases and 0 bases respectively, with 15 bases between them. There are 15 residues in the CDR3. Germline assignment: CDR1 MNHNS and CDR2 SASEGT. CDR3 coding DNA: TGTGCCAGCACCAGAGCAACACGATCTAACTATGGCTACACCTTC. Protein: CASTRATRSNYGYTF.

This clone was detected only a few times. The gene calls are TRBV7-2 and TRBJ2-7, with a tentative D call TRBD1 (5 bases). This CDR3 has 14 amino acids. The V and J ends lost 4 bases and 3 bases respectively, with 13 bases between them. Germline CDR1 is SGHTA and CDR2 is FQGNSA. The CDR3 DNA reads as TGTGCCAGCAGCTCCAGATCAGGGTTCTACGAGCAGTACTTC. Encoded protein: CASSSRSGFYEQYF.

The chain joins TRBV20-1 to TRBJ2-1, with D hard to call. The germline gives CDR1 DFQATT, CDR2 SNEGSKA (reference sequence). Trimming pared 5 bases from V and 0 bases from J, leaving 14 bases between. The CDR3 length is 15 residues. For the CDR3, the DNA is TGCAGTGCTTTCCCCGGAGTTGGCTCCTACAATGAGCAGTTCTTC. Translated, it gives CSAFPGVGSYNEQFF.

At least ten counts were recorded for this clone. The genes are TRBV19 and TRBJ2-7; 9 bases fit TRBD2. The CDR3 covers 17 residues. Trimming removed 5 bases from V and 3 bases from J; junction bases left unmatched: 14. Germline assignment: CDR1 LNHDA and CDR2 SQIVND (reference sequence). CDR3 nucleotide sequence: TGTGCCAGTAGTCGCAGATCCGGCGGGAGGGCTATCTACGAGCAGTACTTC. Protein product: CASSRRSGGRAIYEQYF.

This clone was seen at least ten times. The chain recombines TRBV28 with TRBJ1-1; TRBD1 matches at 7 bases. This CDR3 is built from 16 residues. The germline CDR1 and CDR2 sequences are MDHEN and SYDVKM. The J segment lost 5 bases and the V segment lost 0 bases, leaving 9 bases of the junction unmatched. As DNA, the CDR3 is TGTGCCAGCAGTTTATGGGCCGGACAGGCGCGGACTGAAGCTTTCTTT. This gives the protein CASSLWAGQARTEAFF.

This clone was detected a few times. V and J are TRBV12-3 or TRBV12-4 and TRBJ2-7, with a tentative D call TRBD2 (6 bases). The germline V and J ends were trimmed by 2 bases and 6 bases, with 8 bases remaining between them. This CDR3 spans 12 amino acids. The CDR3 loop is CASSLIGSEQYF. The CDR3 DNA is TGTGCCAGCAGTTTAATCGGGAGCGAGCAGTACTTC.

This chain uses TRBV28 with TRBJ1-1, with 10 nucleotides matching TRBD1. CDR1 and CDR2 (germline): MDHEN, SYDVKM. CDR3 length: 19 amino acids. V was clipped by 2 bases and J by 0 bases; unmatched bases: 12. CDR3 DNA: TGTGCCAGCAGTTTACCTTTGGGGACAGGGGTTGAGATGAACACTGAAGCTTTCTTT. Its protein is CASSLPLGTGVEMNTEAFF.

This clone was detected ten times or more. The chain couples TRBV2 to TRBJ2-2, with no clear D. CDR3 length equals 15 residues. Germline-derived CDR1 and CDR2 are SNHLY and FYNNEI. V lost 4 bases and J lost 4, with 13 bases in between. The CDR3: CASSGTSLGTGELFF. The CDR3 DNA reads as TGTGCCAGCAGTGGGACCAGCTTGGGCACCGGGGAGCTGTTTTTT.

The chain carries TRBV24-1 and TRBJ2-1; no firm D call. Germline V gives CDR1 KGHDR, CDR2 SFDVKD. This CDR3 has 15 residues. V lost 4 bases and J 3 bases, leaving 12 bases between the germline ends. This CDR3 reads CATSDSGPLYNEQFF. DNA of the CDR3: TGTGCCACCAGTGACTCTGGCCCTCTCTACAATGAGCAGTTCTTC.

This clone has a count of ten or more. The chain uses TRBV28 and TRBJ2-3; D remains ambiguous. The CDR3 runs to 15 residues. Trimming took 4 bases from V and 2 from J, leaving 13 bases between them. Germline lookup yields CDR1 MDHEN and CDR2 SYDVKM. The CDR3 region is CASSSRLTYTDTQYF. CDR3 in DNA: TGTGCCAGCAGTTCGCGACTGACATACACAGATACGCAGTATTTT.

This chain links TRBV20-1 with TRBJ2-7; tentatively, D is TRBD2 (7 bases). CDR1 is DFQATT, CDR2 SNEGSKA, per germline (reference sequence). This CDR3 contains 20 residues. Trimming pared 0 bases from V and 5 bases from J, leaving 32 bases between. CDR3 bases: TGCAGTGCTAGAGATGAGGGGGGGTCAACCAAAGGGGCGTTTATCCACGAGCAGTACTTC. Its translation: CSARDEGGSTKGAFIHEQYF.

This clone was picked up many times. The chain's CDR3 is CASSLNPMSGSGELFF. The CDR3 DNA reads as TGCGCCAGCAGCTTGAACCCGATGTCGGGGAGCGGGGAGCTGTTTTTT. This chain connects TRBV5-1 to TRBJ2-2; possible D gene TRBD2, 5 bases. The V gene lost 1 base and the J gene lost 7 bases, with 17 bases spanning the gap. Germline V CDR1 and CDR2: SGHRS, YFSETQ. CDR3 size: 16 residues.

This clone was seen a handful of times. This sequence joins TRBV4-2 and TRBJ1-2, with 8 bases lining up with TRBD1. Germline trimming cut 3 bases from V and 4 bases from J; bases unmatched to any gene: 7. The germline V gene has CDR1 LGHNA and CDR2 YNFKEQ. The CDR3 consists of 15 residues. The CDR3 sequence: CASSHRGRTPYGYTF. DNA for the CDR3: TGTGCCAGCAGCCACAGGGGGCGGACTCCCTATGGCTACACCTTC.

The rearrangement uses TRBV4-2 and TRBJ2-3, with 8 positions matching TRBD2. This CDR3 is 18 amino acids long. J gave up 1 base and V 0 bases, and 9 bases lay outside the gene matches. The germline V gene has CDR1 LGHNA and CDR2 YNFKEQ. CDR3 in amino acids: CASSQDWTGAGGTDTQYF. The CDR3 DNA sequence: TGTGCCAGCAGCCAAGATTGGACGGGAGCGGGGGGCACAGATACGCAGTATTTT.

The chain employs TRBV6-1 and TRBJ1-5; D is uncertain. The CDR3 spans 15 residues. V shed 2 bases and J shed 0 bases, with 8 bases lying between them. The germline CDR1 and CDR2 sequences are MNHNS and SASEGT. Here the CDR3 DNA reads TGTGCCAGCAGTGAAATCCCGGATAGCAATCAGCCCCAGCATTTT. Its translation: CASSEIPDSNQPQHF.

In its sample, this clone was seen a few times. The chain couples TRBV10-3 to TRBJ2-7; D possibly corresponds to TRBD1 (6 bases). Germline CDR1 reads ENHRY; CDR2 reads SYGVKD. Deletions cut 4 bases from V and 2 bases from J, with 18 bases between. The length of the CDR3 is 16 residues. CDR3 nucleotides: TGTGCCATCAGTGGGATCGACAGGATTCAAACCTACGAGCAGTACTTC. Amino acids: CAISGIDRIQTYEQYF.

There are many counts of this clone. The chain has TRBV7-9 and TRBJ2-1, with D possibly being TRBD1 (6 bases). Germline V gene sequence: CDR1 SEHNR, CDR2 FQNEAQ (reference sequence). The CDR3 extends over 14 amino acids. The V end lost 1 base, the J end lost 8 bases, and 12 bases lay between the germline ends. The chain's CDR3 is CASSLGQGSDEQFF. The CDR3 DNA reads TGTGCCAGCAGCTTAGGGCAGGGGAGTGATGAGCAGTTCTTC.

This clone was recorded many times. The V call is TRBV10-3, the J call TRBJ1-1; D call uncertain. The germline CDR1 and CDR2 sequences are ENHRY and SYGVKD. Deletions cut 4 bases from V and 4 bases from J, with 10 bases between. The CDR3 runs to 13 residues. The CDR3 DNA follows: TGTGCCATCAGTGCCACAGAGGGCACTGAAGCTTTCTTT. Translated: CAISATEGTEAFF.

The CDR3 coding sequence is TGCGCCAGCAGGGCCGGGACAGGGGGCACCGGGGAGCTGTTTTTT. This sequence encodes CASRAGTGGTGELFF. V usage is TRBV5-1 and J usage is TRBJ2-2, with 11 bases fitting TRBD1. The junction had 4 bases not matched to a gene; V was cut back by 5 bases and J by 4 bases. CDR1 and CDR2 from the germline V gene are SGHRS and YFSETQ. The CDR3 totals 15 residues.

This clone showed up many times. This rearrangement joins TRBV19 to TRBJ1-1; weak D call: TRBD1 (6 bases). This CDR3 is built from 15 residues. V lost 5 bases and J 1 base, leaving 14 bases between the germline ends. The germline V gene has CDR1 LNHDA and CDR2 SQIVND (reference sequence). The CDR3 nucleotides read TGTGCCAGTAGTCTACGGACAGTAACGAACACTGAAGCTTTCTTT. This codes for CASSLRTVTNTEAFF. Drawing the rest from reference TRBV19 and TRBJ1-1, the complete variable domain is DGGITQSPKYLFRKEGQNVTLSCEQNLNHDAMYWYRQDPGQGLRLIYYSQIVNDFQKGDIAEGYSVSREKKESFPLTVTSAQKNPTAFYLCASSLRTVTNTEAFFGQGTRLTVV.

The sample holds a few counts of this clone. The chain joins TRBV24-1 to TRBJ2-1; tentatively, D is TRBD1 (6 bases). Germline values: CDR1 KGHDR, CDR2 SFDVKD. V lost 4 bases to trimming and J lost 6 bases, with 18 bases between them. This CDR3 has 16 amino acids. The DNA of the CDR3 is TGTGCCACCAGTGAAGGCAGGGGTCCCTTAGGCAATGAGCAGTTCTTC. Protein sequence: CATSEGRGPLGNEQFF.

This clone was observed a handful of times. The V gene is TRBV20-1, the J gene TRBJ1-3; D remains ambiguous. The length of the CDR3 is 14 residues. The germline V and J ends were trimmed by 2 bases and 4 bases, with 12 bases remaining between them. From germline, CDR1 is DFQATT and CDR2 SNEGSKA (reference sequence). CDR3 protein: CSARYSTEGNTIYF. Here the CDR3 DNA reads TGCAGTGCTAGATATTCTACGGAGGGAAACACCATATATTTT.

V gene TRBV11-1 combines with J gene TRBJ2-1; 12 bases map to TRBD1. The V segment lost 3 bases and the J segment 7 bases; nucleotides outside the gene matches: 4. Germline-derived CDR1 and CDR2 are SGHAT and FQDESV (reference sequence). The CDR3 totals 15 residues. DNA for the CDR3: TGTGCCAGCAGCTTTTGGGACAGGGGGCAGAATGAGCAGTTCTTC. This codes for CASSFWDRGQNEQFF.

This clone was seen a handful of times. This CDR3 reads CAWSNQGEQYF. The CDR3 nucleotides are TGTGCCTGGAGTAACCAGGGCGAGCAGTACTTC. The gene calls are TRBV30 and TRBJ2-7; D is possibly TRBD1 (5 bases). The CDR3 extends over 11 amino acids. V was cut by 2 bases and J by 6 bases, with 8 bases left in between. Germline V gives CDR1 GTSNPN, CDR2 SVGIG (reference sequence).

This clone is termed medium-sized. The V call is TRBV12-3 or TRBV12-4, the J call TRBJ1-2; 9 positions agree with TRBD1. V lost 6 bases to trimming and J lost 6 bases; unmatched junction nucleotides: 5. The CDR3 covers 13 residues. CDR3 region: CASRQDRGHGYTF. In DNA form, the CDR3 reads TGTGCCAGCAGACAGGACAGGGGTCATGGCTACACCTTC.

Here the CDR3 reads CASSSLTTTRTYGYTF. Written as DNA, the CDR3 is TGTGCCAGCAGCTCGTTGACCACGACAAGGACCTATGGCTACACCTTC. V gene TRBV11-2 combines with J gene TRBJ1-2; D not resolved. This CDR3 region has 16 residues. Between the trimmed V and J ends, which lost 4 bases and 4 bases, there was a span of 19 bases. Germline CDR1 SGHAT, CDR2 FQNNGV.

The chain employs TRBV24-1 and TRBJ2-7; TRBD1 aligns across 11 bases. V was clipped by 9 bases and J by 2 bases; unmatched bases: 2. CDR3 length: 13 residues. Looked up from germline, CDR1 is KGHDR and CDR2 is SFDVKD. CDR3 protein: CATGGQGAYEQYF. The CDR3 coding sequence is TGTGCCACCGGGGGACAGGGGGCCTACGAGCAGTACTTC.

CDR3 region: CSAPFTYYEQYF. The CDR3 DNA sequence: TGCAGTGCTCCCTTCACGTACTATGAGCAGTACTTC. The chain links TRBV20-1 to TRBJ2-7, with D unclear. The CDR3 runs 12 residues. V shed 5 bases and J shed 7 bases, with 15 bases lying between them. Looked up from germline, CDR1 is DFQATT and CDR2 is SNEGSKA (reference sequence).